Shown below are 13 T cell receptor beta chains from a single sample sequenced in a study of beta chain features in type 1 diabetes. Study-wide findings and caveats: There was a moderate but significant shortening of TCRB CDR3s in all four CD4+ subsets of Type 1 diabetes patients.

These receptors have no identified antigens. The whole isolated RNA underwent reverse transcription, so sequencing captured expressed TCRB transcripts. Data came from immunoSEQ multiplex PCR; TCRdb stores just in-frame clones and leaves some out. The table includes 600,000 or so clones, 12% detected once. What was sequenced was naive CD4+ T cells from blood. These receptors all come from a man aged 25 to 40 with type 1 diabetes.

As for this clone: Other DNA sequences in this specimen translate into the identical CDR3. V is TRBV7-9 and J is TRBJ2-3; unclear D gene. Trimming pared 5 bases from V and 1 base from J, leaving 7 bases between. In germline, CDR1 is SEHNR, CDR2 FQNEAQ (reference sequence). The CDR3 runs to 13 residues. In nucleotides, the CDR3 is TGTGCCAGCAGCCCTCGGGGCACAGATACGCAGTATTTT. Translated: CASSPRGTDTQYF.

This clone has more than one count but fewer than ten. The identical CDR3 is also encoded by other nucleotide sequences in the sample. The chain employs TRBV30 and TRBJ2-3; TRBD2 matches at 8 bases. The CDR3 is 13 amino acids. The trim removed 3 bases at V and 3 bases at J, leaving 2 bases unmatched. From germline, CDR1 is GTSNPN and CDR2 SVGIG (reference sequence). The CDR3 nucleotides are TGTGCCTGGAGGGCTAGCGGGACAGATACGCAGTATTTT. Its translation is CAWRASGTDTQYF.

This clone was observed many times. The junction shows a germline mismatch at one end, possibly a read error. The chain links TRBV14 to TRBJ2-7; a weak D match, TRBD1 (6 bases). The germline V gene encodes CDR1 SGHDN and CDR2 FVKESK. The CDR3 is 13 amino acids. CDR3 coding DNA: TGTGCCAGCACCTCCCAGTACGGACAGCCGTACAACTTC. Its translation is CASTSQYGQPYNF.

In DNA form, the CDR3 reads TGCAGCGTTAGGGCAAGAGAAAAACTGTTTTTT. It yields the protein CSVRAREKLFF. The rearrangement uses TRBV29-1 and TRBJ1-4; D is undetermined. The CDR3 loop spans 11 amino acids. The ends were cut back, 5 bases at V and 8 bases at J, with 9 bases in the middle. Germline loops: CDR1 SQVTM, CDR2 ANQGSEA.

This clone was picked up a small number of times. The chain joins TRBV11-2 to TRBJ2-7, with a weak D call TRBD1 (5 bases). The CDR3 runs to 14 residues. Germline V gives CDR1 SGHAT, CDR2 FQNNGV. With 4 bases removed from V and 1 base from J, the gap between germline ends came to 11 bases. The CDR3 sequence: CASSSGHKSYEQYF. The DNA of the CDR3 is TGTGCCAGCAGCTCAGGGCACAAGTCCTACGAGCAGTACTTC.

This clone was observed a handful of times. The chain joins TRBV7-2 to TRBJ2-7; D is uncertain. The CDR3 spans 10 residues. The germline V gene encodes CDR1 SGHTA and CDR2 FQGNSA. V was clipped by 9 bases and J by 4 bases, with 7 bases between them. The CDR3 coding sequence is TGTGCCAGTTCCAATTACGAGCAGTACTTC. It specifies CASSNYEQYF.

The rearrangement joins TRBV6-6 to TRBJ2-3; 7 positions match TRBD1. Per germline, CDR1 MNHNY and CDR2 SVGAGI (reference sequence). This CDR3 has 15 amino acids. V shed 6 bases, J shed 1 base, and the junction held 7 bases outside the gene matches. The CDR3 region has the DNA TGTGCCAGCAGCCCGGACAGGTCTCGCACAGATACGCAGTATTTT. This sequence encodes CASSPDRSRTDTQYF.

The chain is built from TRBV5-1 and TRBJ2-1, with D unclear. Germline CDR1 and CDR2: SGHRS and YFSETQ. Trimming removed 2 bases at V and 6 bases at J, with 6 bases between. The CDR3 length is 12 residues. CDR3 sequence: CASSFTGNEQFF. As DNA, the CDR3 is TGCGCCAGCAGCTTCACCGGCAATGAGCAGTTCTTC.

The V gene is TRBV30, the J gene TRBJ2-2, with 8 nucleotides matching TRBD2. CDR1 is GTSNPN and CDR2 is SVGIG in the germline V gene (reference sequence). Trimming took 5 bases from V and 3 from J; bases not matched to a gene: 8. The CDR3 has 15 amino acids. The CDR3 region has the DNA TGTGCCTGGCTGCGAGCGGGGGTGGACACCGGGGAGCTGTTTTTT. Translating it yields CAWLRAGVDTGELFF.

A remark on this clone: Other DNA sequences in this sample translate to the same CDR3. The chain couples TRBV30 to TRBJ1-2; no definite D call. The V end lost 0 bases, the J end lost 1 base, and 6 bases lay between the germline ends. The germline gives CDR1 GTSNPN, CDR2 SVGIG (reference sequence). The CDR3 runs to 13 residues. The chain's CDR3 is CAWSVLGNYGYTF. The CDR3 region has the DNA TGTGCCTGGAGTGTTCTCGGTAACTATGGCTACACCTTC.

CDR3 in amino acids: CAWAANSNQPQHF. The CDR3 DNA reads as TGTGCCTGGGCCGCCAATAGCAATCAGCCCCAGCATTTT. The chain uses TRBV30 and TRBJ1-5; D gene ambiguous. With 5 bases removed from V and 0 bases from J, the gap between germline ends came to 8 bases. CDR3 length equals 13 residues. Germline-derived CDR1 and CDR2 are GTSNPN and SVGIG (reference sequence).

V usage is TRBV2 and J usage is TRBJ1-5; D is perhaps TRBD1 (6 bases). V lost 6 bases and J 3 bases, leaving 21 bases between the germline ends. Germline V lookup: CDR1 SNHLY, CDR2 FYNNEI. This CDR3 region has 17 residues. CDR3 DNA: TGTGCCAGCAGGGGGGACACAGGGACGTTCGACAATCAGCCCCAGCATTTT. Translated, it gives CASRGDTGTFDNQPQHF.

The chain joins TRBV2 to TRBJ2-1, with D possibly being TRBD1 (6 bases). The CDR3 loop spans 13 amino acids. Germline V gene data show CDR1 as SNHLY and CDR2 as FYNNEI. The ends were cut back, 5 bases at V and 11 bases at J, with 16 bases in the middle. CDR3 region: CASSIGGHAKQFF. The DNA of the CDR3 is TGTGCCAGCAGTATAGGGGGTCACGCGAAGCAGTTCTTC.